This T cell receptor beta chain was identified during a study of PD-1 blockade in classical Hodgkin lymphoma. General study findings and limits: Compared with healthy donors, newly diagnosed patients reportedly showed lower baseline TCR diversity. Patients starting nivolumab under 1 year after ASCT were excluded. For complete responders, baseline diversity was comparable to that of newly diagnosed patients.

The patients all showed relapse after autologous stem cell transplantation, while their brentuximab vedotin exposure varied. The trim removed 4 bases at V and 8 bases at J, leaving 16 bases unmatched. The CDR3 sequence is 17 residues long. Germline CDR1 reads LGHNA; CDR2 reads YSLEER. Repertoires were generated with immunoSEQ multiplex PCR, while TCRdb's copy carries only in-frame clones and drops some. The repertoire holds 21,000 or so clones, with approximately 69% as singletons. About this clone itself: Its antigen is unidentified.

The sample was peripheral blood mononuclear cells (PBMCs), taken at baseline. The V gene is TRBV4-3, the J gene TRBJ2-1; 8 bases agree with TRBD2. This clonotype was obtained from a human donor with classical Hodgkin lymphoma. The CDR3 sequence is CASSLYLTSGEGHEQFF. CDR3 bases: TGCGCCAGCAGCCTTTATCTTACTAGCGGAGAAGGGCATGAGCAGTTCTTC.